This T cell receptor (beta chain) stems from a study of human T cells and chemical hapten exposure. Per the germline V gene, CDR1 is KGHSH and CDR2 is LQKENI. Trimming cost V 3 bases and J 0 bases, with 12 bases left between them. The CDR3 covers 16 residues. The library tagged each cDNA molecule with unique molecular identifiers. MiXCR was run by TCRdb on the RACE reads, yielding one entry per CDR3 protein. The sample has around 99,000 distinct CDR3 sequences; 9.5% to 15% are singletons. Described time point: patch test 1, 2 weeks after DPC sensitization. Specified treatment: therapeutic diphenylcyclopropenone sensitization with weekly scalp DPC.

Sequencing used whole blood, obtained in connection with sensitization to the hapten diphenylcyclopropenone (DPC). The chain combines TRBV18 with TRBJ1-3; D not certain. The receptor was derived from a woman in her thirties or forties with alopecia areata. Some clones in this sample may be carry-over from other donors' samples. The CDR3 loop reads CASSPLGRSSGNTIYF. DNA for the CDR3: TGTGCCAGCTCACCGCTCGGCCGGAGCTCTGGAAACACCATATATTTT.